This record concerns one TCR beta chain sequence. This entry belongs to a study of blood T cell repertoires in COVID-19. Study-level background: Acute and convalescent COVID-19 specimens originated in the United States, Italy and Spain.

Losses at the gene ends were 3 bases for V and 5 bases for J; bases not matched to a gene: 7. This CDR3 has 16 amino acids. Germline V CDR1 and CDR2: LNHDA, SQIVND (reference sequence). TCRdb's table, derived via immunoSEQ multiplex PCR, lists solely in-frame clones and lacks some. The repertoire holds 240,000 or so clones, with about nine tenths as singletons. The sample taken for sequencing was peripheral blood. The receptor comes from a man in his sixties who had recovered from COVID-19. The rearrangement joins TRBV19 to TRBJ1-5; 10 bases agree with TRBD1. The CDR3 coding sequence is TGTGCCAGTAGTATGAGGGACAGGGGAAGGTATCAGCCCCAGCATTTT. This translates into CASSMRDRGRYQPQHF.